This paragraph reports one T cell receptor beta chain. Sequenced by immunoSEQ multiplex PCR; TCRdb stores in-frame clones only, minus some. The profile shows approximately 95,000 clones, 90% to 95% of them singletons. Germline V gene sequence: CDR1 MNHEY, CDR2 SMNVEV (reference sequence). The CDR3 runs to 15 residues. V shed 4 bases, J shed 7 bases, and the junction held 8 bases outside the gene matches. The source of the sample is a study of technical replicates of blood from a few donors. This clonotype was obtained from a human donor in good health. V usage is TRBV27 and J usage is TRBJ2-1, with 9 bases lining up with TRBD1. Sequencing input: T cells isolated from PBMCs. The CDR3 sequence is CASSSRDREVNEQFF. The CDR3 nucleotides read TGTGCCAGCAGTTCCCGGGACAGGGAGGTGAATGAGCAGTTCTTC.